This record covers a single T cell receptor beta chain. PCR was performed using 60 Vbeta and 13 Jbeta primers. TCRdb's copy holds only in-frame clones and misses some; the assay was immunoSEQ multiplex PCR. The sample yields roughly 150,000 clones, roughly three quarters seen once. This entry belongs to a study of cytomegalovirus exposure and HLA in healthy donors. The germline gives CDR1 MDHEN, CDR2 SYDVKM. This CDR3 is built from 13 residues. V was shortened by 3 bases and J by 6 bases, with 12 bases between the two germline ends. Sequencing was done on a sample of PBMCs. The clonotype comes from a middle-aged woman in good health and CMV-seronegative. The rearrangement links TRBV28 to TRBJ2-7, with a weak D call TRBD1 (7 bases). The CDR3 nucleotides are TGTGCCAGCAGTTTGTCGCAGGGGGGCGAGCAGTACTTC. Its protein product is CASSLSQGGEQYF. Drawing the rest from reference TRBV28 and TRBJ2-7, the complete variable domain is DVKVTQSSRYLVKRTGEKVFLECVQDMDHENMFWYRQDPGLGLRLIYFSYDVKMKEKGDIPEGYSVSREKKERFSLILESASTNQTSMYLCASSLSQGGEQYFGPGTRLTVT.